These T cell receptor beta chains were read from a single sample in a study of CXCR3-negative and CXCR3-positive naive CD8 T cells. TCRdb reanalyzed the 5' RACE reads and collapses them to one entry per CDR3 protein, without DNA. The ten top clones account for more than 0.45%, within a sample of some 60,000 distinct CDR3 sequences. The sample comprised naive CXCR3+ CD8+ T cells from blood. These receptors all come from a human donor in good health. Some clones in this sample may be carry-over from other donors' samples. Both conserved end residues are part of each CDR3. The order of the fields is V gene, J gene, CDR3 protein.

>TRBV29-1|TRBJ2-1
CYLVGADNEQFF
>TRBV27|TRBJ2-7
CASSYTSTYEQYF
>TRBV6-2/TRBV6-3|TRBJ2-7
CATIGHFADEQYF
>TRBV5-1|TRBJ1-3
CASSLTGNTIYF
>TRBV7-2|TRBJ1-2
CASTKMGGYTF
>TRBV20-1|TRBJ2-1
CSASQEQGQEVVDNEQFF
>TRBV11-2|TRBJ1-5
CASSPDSYSNQPQHF
>TRBV25-1|TRBJ1-2
CASSVDPRTYGYTF
>TRBV4-2|TRBJ2-2
CASSQELGNTGELFF
>TRBV19|TRBJ2-3
CASSIVWPESERPTQYF
>TRBV25-1|TRBJ2-3
CASSGPRDVDTQYF
>TRBV6-2/TRBV6-3|TRBJ2-7
CASGDTAYEQYF